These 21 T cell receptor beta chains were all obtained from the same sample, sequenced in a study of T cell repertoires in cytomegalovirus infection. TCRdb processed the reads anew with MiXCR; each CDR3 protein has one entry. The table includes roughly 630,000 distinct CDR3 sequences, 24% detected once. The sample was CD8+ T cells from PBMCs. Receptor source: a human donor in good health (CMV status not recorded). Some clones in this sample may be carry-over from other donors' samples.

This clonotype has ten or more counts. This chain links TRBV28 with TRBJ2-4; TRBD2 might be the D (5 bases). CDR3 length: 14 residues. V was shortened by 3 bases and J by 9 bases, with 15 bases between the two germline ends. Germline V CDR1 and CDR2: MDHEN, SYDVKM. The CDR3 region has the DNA TGTGCCAGCAGTTTGAGAGGGTCCGAGGGCATTCAGTACTTC. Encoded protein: CASSLRGSEGIQYF.

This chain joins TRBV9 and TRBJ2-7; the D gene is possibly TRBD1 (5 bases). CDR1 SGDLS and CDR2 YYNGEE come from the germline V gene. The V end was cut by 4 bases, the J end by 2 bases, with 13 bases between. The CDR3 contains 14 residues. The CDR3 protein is CASSPEGEPYEQYV. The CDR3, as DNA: TGTGCCAGCAGCCCCGAAGGGGAACCCTACGAGCAGTACGTC.

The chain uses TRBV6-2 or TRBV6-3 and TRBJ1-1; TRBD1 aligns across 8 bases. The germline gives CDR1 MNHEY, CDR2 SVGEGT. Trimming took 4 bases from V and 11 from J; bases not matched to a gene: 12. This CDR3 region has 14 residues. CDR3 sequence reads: CASSSWDRSQGAFF. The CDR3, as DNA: TGTGCCAGCAGTTCCTGGGACAGGAGCCAAGGGGCTTTCTTT.

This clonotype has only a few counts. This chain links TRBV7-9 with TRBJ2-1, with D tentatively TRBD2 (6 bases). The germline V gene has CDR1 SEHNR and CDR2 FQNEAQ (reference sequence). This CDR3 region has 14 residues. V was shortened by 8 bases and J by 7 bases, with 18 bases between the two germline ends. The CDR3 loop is CASWAGTPDNEQFF. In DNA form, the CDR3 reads TGTGCCAGCTGGGCCGGGACTCCGGATAATGAGCAGTTCTTC. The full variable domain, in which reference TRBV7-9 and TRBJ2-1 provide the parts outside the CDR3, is DTGVSQNPRHKITKRGQNVTFRCDPISEHNRLYWYRQTLGQGPEFLTYFQNEAQLEKSRLLSDRFSAERPKGSFSTLEIQRTEQGDSAMYLCASWAGTPDNEQFFGPGTRLTVL.

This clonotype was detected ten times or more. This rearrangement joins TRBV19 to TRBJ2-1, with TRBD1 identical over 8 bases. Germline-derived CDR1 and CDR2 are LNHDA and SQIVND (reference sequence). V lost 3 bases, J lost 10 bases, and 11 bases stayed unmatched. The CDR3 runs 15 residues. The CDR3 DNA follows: TGTGCCAGTAGTATGCATGAGACAGGGGTCCAAGAGCAGTTCTTC. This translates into CASSMHETGVQEQFF.

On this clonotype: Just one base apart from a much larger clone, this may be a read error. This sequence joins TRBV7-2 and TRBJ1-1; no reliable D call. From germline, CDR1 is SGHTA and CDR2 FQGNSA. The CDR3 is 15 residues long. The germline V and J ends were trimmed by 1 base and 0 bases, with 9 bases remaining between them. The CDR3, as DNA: TGTGCCAGCAGCTTAGAGACGAAACTGAACACTGAAGCTTTCTTT. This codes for CASSLETKLNTEAFF.

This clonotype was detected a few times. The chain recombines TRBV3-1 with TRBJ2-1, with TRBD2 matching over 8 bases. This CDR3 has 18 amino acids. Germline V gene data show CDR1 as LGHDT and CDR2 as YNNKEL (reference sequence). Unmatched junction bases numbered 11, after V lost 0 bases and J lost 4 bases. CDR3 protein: CASSQDQSGGSGYNEQFF. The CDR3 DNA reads TGTGCCAGCAGCCAAGATCAAAGCGGGGGCTCGGGGTACAATGAGCAGTTCTTC.

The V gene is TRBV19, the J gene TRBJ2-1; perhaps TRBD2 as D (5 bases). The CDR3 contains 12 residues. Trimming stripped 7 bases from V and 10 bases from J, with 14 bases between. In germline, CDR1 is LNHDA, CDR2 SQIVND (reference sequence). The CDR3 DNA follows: TGTGCCAGTAACCCCGCCCCGGGGGAGCAGTTCTTC. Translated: CASNPAPGEQFF.

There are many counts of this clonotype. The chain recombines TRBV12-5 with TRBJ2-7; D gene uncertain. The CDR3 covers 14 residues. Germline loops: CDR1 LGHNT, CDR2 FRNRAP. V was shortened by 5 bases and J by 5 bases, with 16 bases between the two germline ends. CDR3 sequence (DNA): TGTGCTAGTGGTCTGAGGCCTCAGCTCCACGAGCAGTACTTC. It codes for CASGLRPQLHEQYF.

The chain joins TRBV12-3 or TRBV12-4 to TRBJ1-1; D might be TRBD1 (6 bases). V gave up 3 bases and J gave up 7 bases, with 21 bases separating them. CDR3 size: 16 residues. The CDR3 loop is CASSLGAPWAFSEAFF. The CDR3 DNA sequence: TGTGCCAGCAGTTTGGGGGCCCCCTGGGCGTTTAGTGAAGCTTTCTTT.

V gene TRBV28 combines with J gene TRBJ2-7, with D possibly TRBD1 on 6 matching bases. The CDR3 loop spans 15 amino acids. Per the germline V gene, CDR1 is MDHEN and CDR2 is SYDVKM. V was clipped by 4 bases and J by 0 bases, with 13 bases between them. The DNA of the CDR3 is TGTGCCAGCAGTTCCCCAGTGGGGGCCTCCTACGAGCAGTACGTC. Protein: CASSSPVGASYEQYV.

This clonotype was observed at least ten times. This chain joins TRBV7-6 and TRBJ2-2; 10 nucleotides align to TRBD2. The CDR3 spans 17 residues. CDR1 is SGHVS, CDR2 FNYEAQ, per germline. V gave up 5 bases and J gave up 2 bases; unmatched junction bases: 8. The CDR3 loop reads CASSPLAGAQNTGELFF. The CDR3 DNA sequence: TGTGCCAGCAGCCCCCTAGCGGGGGCCCAAAACACCGGGGAGCTGTTTTTT.

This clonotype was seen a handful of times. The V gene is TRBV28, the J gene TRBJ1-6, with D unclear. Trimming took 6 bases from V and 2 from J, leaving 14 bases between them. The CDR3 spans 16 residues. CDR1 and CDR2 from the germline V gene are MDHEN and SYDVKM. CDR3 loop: CASSSGLSAYNSPLHF. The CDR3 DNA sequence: TGTGCCAGCAGCTCGGGCCTTTCGGCCTATAATTCACCCCTCCACTTT.

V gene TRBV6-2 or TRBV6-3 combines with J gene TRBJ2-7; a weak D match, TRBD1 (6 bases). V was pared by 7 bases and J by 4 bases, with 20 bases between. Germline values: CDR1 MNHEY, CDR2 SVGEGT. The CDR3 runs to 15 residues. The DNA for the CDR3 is TGTGCCAGCACCGACCGGGACACAGTGGAGTACGAGCAGTACGTC. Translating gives CASTDRDTVEYEQYV.

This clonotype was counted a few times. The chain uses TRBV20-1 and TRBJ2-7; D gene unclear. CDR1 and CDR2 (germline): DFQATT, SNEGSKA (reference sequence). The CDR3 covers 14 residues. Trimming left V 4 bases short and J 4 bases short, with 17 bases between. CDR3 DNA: TGCAGTGCTACAGTTATTTCAACCTCTTACGAGCAGTACGTC. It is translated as CSATVISTSYEQYV.

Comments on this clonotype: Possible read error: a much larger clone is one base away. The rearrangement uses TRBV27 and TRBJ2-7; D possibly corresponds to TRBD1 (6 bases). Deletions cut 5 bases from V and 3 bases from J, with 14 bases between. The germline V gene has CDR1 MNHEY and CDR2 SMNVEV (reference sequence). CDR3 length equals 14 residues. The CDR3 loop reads CASSPWTENYEQYF. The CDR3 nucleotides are TGTGCCAGCAGTCCATGGACAGAAAACTACGAGCAGTACTTC.

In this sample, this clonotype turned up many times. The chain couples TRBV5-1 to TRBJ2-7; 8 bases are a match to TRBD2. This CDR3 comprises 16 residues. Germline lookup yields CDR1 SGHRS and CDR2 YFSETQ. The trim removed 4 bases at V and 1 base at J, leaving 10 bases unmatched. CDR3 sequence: CASSPAGGGPSYEQYV. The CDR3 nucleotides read TGCGCCAGCAGCCCCGCGGGCGGGGGGCCGTCCTACGAGCAGTACGTC.

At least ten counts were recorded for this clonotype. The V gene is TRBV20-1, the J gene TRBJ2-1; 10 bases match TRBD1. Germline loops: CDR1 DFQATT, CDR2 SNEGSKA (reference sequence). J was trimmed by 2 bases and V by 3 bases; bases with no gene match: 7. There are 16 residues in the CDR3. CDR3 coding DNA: TGCAGTGCTAGTGAAACTGGACAGGGGGCCTACAATGAGCAGTTCTTC. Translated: CSASETGQGAYNEQFF.

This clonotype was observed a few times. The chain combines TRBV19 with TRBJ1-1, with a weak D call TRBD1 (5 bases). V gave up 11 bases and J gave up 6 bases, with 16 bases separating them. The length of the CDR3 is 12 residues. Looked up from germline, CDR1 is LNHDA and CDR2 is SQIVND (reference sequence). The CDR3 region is CASKSGGSEAFF. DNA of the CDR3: TGTGCCTCTAAGAGTGGGGGATCTGAAGCTTTCTTT. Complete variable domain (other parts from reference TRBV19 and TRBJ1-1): DGGITQSPKYLFRKEGQNVTLSCEQNLNHDAMYWYRQDPGQGLRLIYYSQIVNDFQKGDIAEGYSVSREKKESFPLTVTSAQKNPTAFYLCASKSGGSEAFFGQGTRLTVV.

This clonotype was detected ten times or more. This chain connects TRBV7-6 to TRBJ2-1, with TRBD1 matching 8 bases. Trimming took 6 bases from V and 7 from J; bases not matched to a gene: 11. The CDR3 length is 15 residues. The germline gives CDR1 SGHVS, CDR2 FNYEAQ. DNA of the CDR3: TGTGCCAGCAGGTCCGACCCAGGGGGCCAAAATGAGCAGTTCTTC. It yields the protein CASRSDPGGQNEQFF.

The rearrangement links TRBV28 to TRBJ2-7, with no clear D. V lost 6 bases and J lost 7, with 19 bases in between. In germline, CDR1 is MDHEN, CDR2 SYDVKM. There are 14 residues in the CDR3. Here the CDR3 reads CASSTSVRVLEQYV. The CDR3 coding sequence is TGTGCCAGCAGCACATCAGTAAGGGTTTTGGAGCAGTACGTC.